Listed here are 21 T cell receptor beta chains from one sample, sequenced in a study of T cell responses to AZD1222 COVID-19 vaccine. Generated by immunoSEQ multiplex PCR, the TCRdb table keeps only in-frame clones and is missing some. Of some 120,000 clones in the sample, roughly 86% are singletons; the top ten hold more than 10%. Here the sequenced sample was peripheral blood, taken on day 0 of AZD1222 vaccination. Receptors originate from an adult in good health.

V usage is TRBV10-2 and J usage is TRBJ2-7; 9 bases match TRBD2. The CDR3 has 14 amino acids. CDR1 and CDR2 (germline): WSHSY, SAAADI. With 2 bases clipped from V and 4 bases from J, the junction kept 3 bases outside the gene matches. The CDR3 DNA follows: TGCGCCAGCAGTGAGGCTAGCGGGAATTACGAGCAGTACTTC. It yields the protein CASSEASGNYEQYF.

V gene TRBV7-6 combines with J gene TRBJ2-3; D remains unclear. V was cut by 2 bases and J by 2 bases, with 14 bases left in between. CDR1 is SGHVS and CDR2 is FNYEAQ in the germline V gene. The CDR3 runs 16 residues. The CDR3 spells CASSLWTGYPTDTQYF. CDR3 bases: TGTGCCAGCAGCTTATGGACCGGTTACCCCACAGATACGCAGTATTTT.

The V gene is TRBV11-1, the J gene TRBJ2-1, with TRBD1 identical over 9 bases. J lost 7 bases, V lost 3 bases, and 7 bases had no gene match. The CDR3 has 15 residues. The germline gives CDR1 SGHAT, CDR2 FQDESV (reference sequence). In DNA, the CDR3 is TGTGCCAGCAGCTTTGCACAGGGGGCAGGGAATGAGCAGTTCTTC. Translation: CASSFAQGAGNEQFF. The full variable domain, with the rest looked up from reference TRBV11-1 and TRBJ2-1, is EAEVAQSPRYKITEKSQAVAFWCDPISGHATLYWYRQILGQGPELLVQFQDESVVDDSQLPKDRFSAERLKGVDSTLKIQPAELGDSAMYLCASSFAQGAGNEQFFGPGTRLTVL.

This clone was picked up a small number of times. The chain employs TRBV19 and TRBJ2-2; D ambiguous. The CDR3 loop spans 12 amino acids. Between the trimmed V and J ends, which lost 3 bases and 5 bases, there was a span of 4 bases. The germline gives CDR1 LNHDA, CDR2 SQIVND (reference sequence). The CDR3 sequence is CASSIMTGELFF. The CDR3 DNA reads TGTGCCAGTAGTATTATGACCGGGGAGCTGTTTTTT.

V is TRBV5-1 and J is TRBJ2-7, with 7 bases fitting TRBD1. The V and J ends lost 3 bases and 3 bases, in that order; junction bases with no gene match: 12. Per the germline V gene, CDR1 is SGHRS and CDR2 is YFSETQ. The CDR3 totals 16 residues. The CDR3 spells CASSSRTGLSLYEQYF. The DNA of the CDR3 is TGCGCCAGCAGCTCAAGGACAGGACTTTCCCTCTACGAGCAGTACTTC.

The rearrangement links TRBV23-1 to TRBJ1-1; 8 bases are a match to TRBD1. TRBV23-1 is treated as an ORF (open reading frame) with a function not yet certain. CDR3 length: 14 amino acids. Trimming removed 3 bases from V and 4 bases from J; junction bases left unmatched: 4. The CDR3 DNA is TGCGCCAGCAGTCAGCGACAGGGGTGCACTGAAGCTTTCTTT. Encoded protein: CASSQRQGCTEAFF.

The rearrangement uses TRBV4-1 and TRBJ2-2, with D perhaps matching TRBD1 or TRBD2 (6 bases each). Trimming left V 0 bases short and J 5 bases short, with 10 bases between. The CDR3 length is 15 residues. Per germline, CDR1 MGHRA and CDR2 YSYEKL. CDR3 nucleotide sequence: TGCGCCAGCAGCCAAGAAGGAGGGGGGACCGGGGAGCTGTTTTTT. Translated: CASSQEGGGTGELFF.

CDR3 DNA sequence: TGTGCCAGCAGCTTAGGTGGGGGCCTAGCCAAAAACATTCAGTACTTC. Translation: CASSLGGGLAKNIQYF. This sequence joins TRBV11-2 and TRBJ2-4, with D perhaps matching TRBD1 (6 bases). The CDR3 runs to 16 residues. Per the germline V gene, CDR1 is SGHAT and CDR2 is FQNNGV. The germline V and J ends were trimmed by 1 base and 0 bases, with 10 bases remaining between them.

In regard to this clone: Germline and junction disagree at one end, which may indicate a read error. The chain combines TRBV19 with TRBJ2-1, with a tentative D call TRBD1 (5 bases). The CDR3 has 14 amino acids. Germline V gene lookup returns CDR1 LNHDA and CDR2 SQIVND (reference sequence). Here the CDR3 DNA reads TGTGCCAGTAGTCTAGACAGTTCCTACAATGAGCAGTTCTTC. This encodes CASSLDSSYNEQFF.

The chain joins TRBV7-6 to TRBJ1-6; possible D gene TRBD1, 6 bases. The V gene lost 1 base and the J gene lost 4 bases, with 14 bases spanning the gap. The CDR3 loop spans 17 amino acids. Germline V lookup: CDR1 SGHVS, CDR2 FNYEAQ. This chain's CDR3 is CASSLGTRTAYNSPLHF. CDR3 in DNA: TGTGCCAGCAGCTTAGGGACGCGGACAGCTTATAATTCACCCCTCCACTTT.

The V and J genes are TRBV24-1 and TRBJ2-7; D remains unclear. The CDR3 totals 13 residues. Trimming took off 4 bases at V and 2 bases at J, with 8 bases between the two ends. Germline values: CDR1 KGHDR, CDR2 SFDVKD. CDR3 sequence reads: CATSDGATYEQYF. The DNA of the CDR3 is TGTGCCACCAGTGACGGTGCCACCTACGAGCAGTACTTC.

The chain links TRBV20-1 to TRBJ1-1; D gene ambiguous. V was shortened by 8 bases and J by 0 bases, with 7 bases between the two germline ends. The length of the CDR3 is 11 residues. Germline values: CDR1 DFQATT, CDR2 SNEGSKA (reference sequence). CDR3 residues: CSHRMNTEAFF. The CDR3 DNA follows: TGCAGTCACCGGATGAACACTGAAGCTTTCTTT.

This clone has only one observation. The V call is TRBV5-1, the J call TRBJ1-1; unclear D gene. Trimming took off 3 bases at V and 0 bases at J, with 12 bases between the two ends. The germline gives CDR1 SGHRS, CDR2 YFSETQ. The length of the CDR3 is 15 residues. CDR3 sequence (DNA): TGCGCCAGCAGCTCCTACAAGTTATTGAACACTGAAGCTTTCTTT. Translation: CASSSYKLLNTEAFF.

The rearrangement uses TRBV18 and TRBJ1-1; unclear D gene. Germline assignment: CDR1 KGHSH and CDR2 LQKENI. V was trimmed by 3 bases and J by 2 bases, leaving 7 bases between them. This CDR3 has 13 residues. The CDR3 loop is CASSPYTNTEAFF. The CDR3 coding sequence is TGTGCCAGCTCACCCTACACAAACACTGAAGCTTTCTTT.

This clone was observed a few times. The chain carries TRBV6-1 and TRBJ1-1; TRBD1 might be the D (6 bases). The germline CDR1 and CDR2 sequences are MNHNS and SASEGT. The V gene lost 1 base and the J gene lost 1 base, with 7 bases spanning the gap. The CDR3 has 14 amino acids. The CDR3 DNA sequence: TGTGCCAGCAGTGAAGGAGGGGGGAACACTGAAGCTTTCTTT. Protein: CASSEGGGNTEAFF.

CDR3 amino acids: CASSFNLQETQYF. CDR3 sequence (DNA): TGCGCCAGCAGCTTTAACTTACAAGAGACCCAGTACTTC. The chain employs TRBV5-1 and TRBJ2-5; unclear D gene. CDR1 SGHRS and CDR2 YFSETQ come from the germline V gene. Deletions cut 2 bases from V and 2 bases from J, with 7 bases between. This CDR3 is 13 amino acids long.

This clone has only a few counts. This rearrangement joins TRBV6-6 to TRBJ1-2; D might be TRBD1 (6 bases). This CDR3 spans 15 amino acids. Trimming removed 7 bases from V and 1 base from J, with 16 bases in between. Per the germline V gene, CDR1 is MNHNY and CDR2 is SVGAGI (reference sequence). CDR3 DNA: TGTGCCAGCACCGGACAGACAGGTTATAACTATGGCTACACCTTC. It specifies CASTGQTGYNYGYTF.

The CDR3 loop is CASSYSISGANVLTF. CDR3 DNA sequence: TGTGCCAGCAGTTACTCGATTTCAGGGGCCAACGTCCTGACTTTC. J is TRBJ2-6 and V is TRBV6-2 or TRBV6-3, with D uncertain. The germline gives CDR1 MNHEY, CDR2 SVGEGT. The CDR3 loop spans 15 amino acids. V dropped 0 bases and J dropped 4 bases, with 7 bases sitting between them.

The V gene is TRBV7-8, the J gene TRBJ2-2, with a weak D call TRBD1 (6 bases). Germline CDR1 is SGHVS and CDR2 is FQNEAQ. Trimming took 2 bases from V and 2 from J, leaving 12 bases between them. The CDR3 contains 16 residues. CDR3 in DNA: TGTGCCAGCAGCTTACTAGGACAGATAAACACCGGGGAGCTGTTTTTT. It translates to CASSLLGQINTGELFF. Together with reference TRBV7-8 and TRBJ2-2, the CDR3 gives the full variable domain: GAGVSQSPRYKVAKRGQDVALRCDPISGHVSLFWYQQALGQGPEFLTYFQNEAQLDKSGLPSDRFFAERPEGSVSTLKIQRTQQEDSAVYLCASSLLGQINTGELFFGEGSRLTVL.

The CDR3 DNA sequence: TGCGCCAGCAGCTTGCTGACGTATAATGAAAAACTGTTTTTT. Protein product: CASSLLTYNEKLFF. V is TRBV5-1 and J is TRBJ1-4; D unresolved. Trimming left V 1 base short and J 4 bases short, with 8 bases between. Germline assignment: CDR1 SGHRS and CDR2 YFSETQ. This CDR3 has 14 residues.

This clone turned up a few times. J is TRBJ1-3 and V is TRBV6-2 or TRBV6-3; D is perhaps TRBD1 (5 bases). The germline V and J ends were trimmed by 6 bases and 2 bases, with 17 bases remaining between them. The CDR3 is 16 residues long. Germline loops: CDR1 MNHEY, CDR2 SVGEGT. This chain's CDR3 is CASSLRFRETGNTIYF. The CDR3 region has the DNA TGTGCCAGCAGCCTTCGCTTCAGGGAAACTGGAAACACCATATATTTT.